What follows are 2 T cell receptor beta chains derived from one specimen sequenced in a study of T cells in Graves' hyperthyroidism and ophthalmopathy. The TCR beta CDR3 regions underwent amplification using RNA transcripts as the source. HTBI primers were used for first-round RT-PCR of the TCR CDR3. TCRdb fed the multiplex PCR reads into MiXCR, producing one record per CDR3 protein. The table shows about 540,000 distinct CDR3 sequences, with 46% occurring only once. Sequencing used peripheral blood or thyroid tissue (not recorded which). The receptors stem from a woman aged 18 to 35 with Graves' hyperthyroidism.

This clonotype was counted once. The chain has TRBV20-1 and TRBJ2-7; TRBD2 aligns across 11 bases. CDR1 DFQATT and CDR2 SNEGSKA come from the germline V gene (reference sequence). V dropped 5 bases and J dropped 7; count of bases not matched to a gene: 13. This CDR3 contains 15 residues. As DNA, the CDR3 is TGCAGTGCTCGACTAGCGGGAACGGCAAGTGGGGAGCAGTACTTC. This translates into CSARLAGTASGEQYF.

The rearrangement joins TRBV7-9 to TRBJ2-7, with D maybe TRBD1 (7 bases). The V gene's germline CDR1 is SEHNR and CDR2 FQNEAQ (reference sequence). This CDR3 region has 15 residues. V was trimmed by 4 bases and J by 7 bases, leaving 20 bases between them. The CDR3: CASSSGQGDSNEQYF. CDR3 DNA: TGTGCCAGCAGCTCAGGGCAGGGGGACTCTAATGAGCAGTACTTC.